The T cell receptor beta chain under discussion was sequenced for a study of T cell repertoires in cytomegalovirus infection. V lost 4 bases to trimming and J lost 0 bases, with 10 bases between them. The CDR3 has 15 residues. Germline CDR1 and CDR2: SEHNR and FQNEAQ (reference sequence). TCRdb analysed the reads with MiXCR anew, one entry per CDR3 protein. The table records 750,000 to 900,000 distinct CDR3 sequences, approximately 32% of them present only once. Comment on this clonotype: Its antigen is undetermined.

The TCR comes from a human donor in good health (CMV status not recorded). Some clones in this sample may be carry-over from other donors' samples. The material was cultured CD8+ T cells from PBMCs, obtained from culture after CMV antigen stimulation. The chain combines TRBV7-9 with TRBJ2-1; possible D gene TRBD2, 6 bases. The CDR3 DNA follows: TGTGCCAGCAGCTCGGACTACCGCTCCTACAATGAGCAGTTCTTC. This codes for CASSSDYRSYNEQFF.